This T cell receptor (beta chain) was documented in a study of blood T cell repertoires in COVID-19. For the study at large: Researchers got acute and convalescent COVID-19 samples from the United States, Italy and Spain. PBMCs, B-cell-depleted T cells, or T cells were the source of the cDNA or gDNA that made up the material.

Under the authors' procedure: For nucleated cells, counts were estimated from reference gene primer amplification. Generated by immunoSEQ multiplex PCR, the TCRdb table keeps only in-frame clones and is missing some. From that table come the V and J calls and clone size; the DNA was used to work out D and trimming. Among 200,000 to 250,000 clones, 75% to 90% were seen once, and the ten largest hold about 6%. From germline, CDR1 is SGHRS and CDR2 YFSETQ. V dropped 4 bases and J dropped 14 bases, with 18 bases sitting between them. The CDR3 extends over 12 amino acids. Input material: peripheral blood. The V gene is TRBV5-1, the J gene TRBJ1-2, with TRBD1 as a possible D gene (6 bases). The source is a man in his 60s who had recovered from COVID-19. DNA for the CDR3: TGCGCCAGCAGCCGGGAGGGACAAGGAACTACCTTC. Amino acid sequence: CASSREGQGTTF.